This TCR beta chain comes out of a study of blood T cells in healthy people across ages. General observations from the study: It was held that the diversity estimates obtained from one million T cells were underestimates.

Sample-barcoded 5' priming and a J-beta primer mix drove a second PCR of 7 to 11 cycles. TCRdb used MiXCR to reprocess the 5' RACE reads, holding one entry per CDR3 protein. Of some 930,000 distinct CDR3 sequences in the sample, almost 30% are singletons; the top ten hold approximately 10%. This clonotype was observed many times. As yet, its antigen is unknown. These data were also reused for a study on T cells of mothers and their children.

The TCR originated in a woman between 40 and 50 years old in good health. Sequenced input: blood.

CDR3 sequence reads: CASSRNTLGDEQYF. In nucleotides, the CDR3 is TGTGCCAGCAGCAGGAACACCCTGGGGGACGAGCAGTACTTC. The gene calls are TRBV12-3 or TRBV12-4 and TRBJ2-7; D may match TRBD1 or TRBD2 (5 bases each). Trimming shortened V by 6 bases and J by 5 bases, and 17 bases separated the two germline ends. The CDR3 has 14 amino acids.